What follows are 20 T cell receptor beta chains derived from one specimen sequenced in a study of cytomegalovirus exposure and HLA in healthy donors. PCR amplification relied on 60 Vbeta primers (plus 13 Jbeta primers). Only in-frame clones appear in the TCRdb table, and some are missing; sequencing was by immunoSEQ multiplex PCR. Among about 110,000 clones listed, approximately 86% were seen once. Sample: PBMCs. These receptors originate from a man aged 40-55 years in good health and CMV-seronegative.

The rearrangement uses TRBV6-5 and TRBJ1-1, with TRBD1 matching over 7 bases. The germline V gene encodes CDR1 MNHEY and CDR2 SVGAGI. Trimming removed 7 bases from V and 0 bases from J; junction bases left unmatched: 5. The CDR3 length is 14 residues. As DNA, the CDR3 is TGTGCCAGCACTGAGACAGGGATGAACACTGAAGCTTTCTTT. Translation gives CASTETGMNTEAFF.

This chain uses TRBV18 with TRBJ1-2, with 8 bases fitting TRBD1. The CDR3 has 12 amino acids. Trimming at V came to 6 bases and at J to 8 bases, leaving 5 bases not matched to a gene. The germline CDR1 and CDR2 sequences are KGHSH and LQKENI. The CDR3 nucleotides are TGTGCCAGCTCGCCCAGACAGGGGGGCTACACCTTC. It yields the protein CASSPRQGGYTF. Using reference TRBV18 and TRBJ1-2 for the parts outside the CDR3, the full variable domain is NAGVMQNPRHLVRRRGQEARLRCSPMKGHSHVYWYRQLPEEGLKFMVYLQKENIIDESGMPKERFSAEFPKEGPSILRIQQVVRGDSAAYFCASSPRQGGYTFGSGTRLTVV.

This clone has a handful of counts. The chain links TRBV15 to TRBJ2-6; D not resolved. CDR1 and CDR2 (germline): LNHNV, YYDKDF (reference sequence). There are 16 residues in the CDR3. Trimming stripped 1 base from V and 1 base from J, with 8 bases between. CDR3 amino acids: CATSRGGSSGANVLTF. As DNA, the CDR3 is TGTGCCACCAGCAGAGGCGGTTCTTCTGGGGCCAACGTCCTGACTTTC.

The V and J genes are TRBV10-3 and TRBJ2-5; 15 bases fit TRBD2. CDR1 and CDR2 from the germline V gene are ENHRY and SYGVKD. After removal of 10 bases from V and 5 bases from J, the junction contained 5 bases not matched to a gene. The CDR3 consists of 14 residues. CDR3 DNA: TGTGCCACCCTTGGGACTAGCGGGAGGGAGACCCAGTACTTC. Protein product: CATLGTSGRETQYF.

The rearrangement links TRBV29-1 to TRBJ2-3; 9 nucleotides agree with TRBD2. This CDR3 region has 17 residues. Per germline, CDR1 SQVTM and CDR2 ANQGSEA. The J segment lost 2 bases and the V segment lost 6 bases, leaving 15 bases of the junction unmatched. CDR3 nucleotide sequence: TGCAGCGTACTGCGGGGGGGATGGGCGGCGGCCACAGATACGCAGTATTTT. This codes for CSVLRGGWAAATDTQYF.

A single count supports this clone. The rearrangement joins TRBV5-6 to TRBJ2-5; a possible D gene is TRBD1 (6 bases). Germline values: CDR1 SGHDT, CDR2 YYEEEE. The germline V and J ends were trimmed by 2 bases and 4 bases, with 12 bases remaining between them. The CDR3 contains 14 residues. The CDR3 DNA sequence: TGTGCCAGCAGCTTTGGGGGCTCAGGAGAGACCCAGTACTTC. This sequence encodes CASSFGGSGETQYF.

In its sample, this clone was seen a few times. CDR3 residues: CASSPPRGSLSEQYF. Written as DNA, the CDR3 is TGCGCCAGCAGCCCGCCGAGGGGGTCCCTTTCAGAGCAGTACTTC. This sequence joins TRBV5-1 and TRBJ2-7; a possible D gene is TRBD1 (6 bases). From germline, CDR1 is SGHRS and CDR2 YFSETQ. Trimming removed 4 bases at V and 7 bases at J, with 21 bases between. The CDR3 has 15 residues.

This chain links TRBV15 with TRBJ1-4, with 7 bases aligning to TRBD1. Germline V CDR1 and CDR2: LNHNV, YYDKDF (reference sequence). The CDR3 extends over 16 amino acids. Trimming cost V 0 bases and J 7 bases; bases outside gene matches: 8. DNA of the CDR3: TGTGCCACCAGCAGAGATCAGGGACAGCGTGGTGAAAAACTGTTTTTT. Its protein is CATSRDQGQRGEKLFF.

The chain carries TRBV2 and TRBJ2-1, with a tentative D call TRBD2 (5 bases). V was trimmed by 3 bases and J by 7 bases, leaving 16 bases between them. CDR1 and CDR2 (germline): SNHLY, FYNNEI. The CDR3 has 15 residues. CDR3 nucleotides: TGTGCCAGCAGTGATGGAGGAATTTGGGTGAATGAGCAGTTCTTC. Its translation is CASSDGGIWVNEQFF.

The V and J genes are TRBV7-2 and TRBJ1-1, with D possibly matching TRBD1 (5 bases). In germline, CDR1 is SGHTA, CDR2 FQGNSA. Trimming removed 5 bases from V and 4 bases from J, with 11 bases in between. The CDR3 loop spans 13 amino acids. The DNA of the CDR3 is TGTGCCAGCAGCGGGGGGGATCCCACTGAAGCTTTCTTT. Translating gives CASSGGDPTEAFF.

The rearrangement links TRBV30 to TRBJ2-1, with 15 positions matching TRBD2. CDR3 length equals 14 residues. CDR1 and CDR2 (germline): GTSNPN, SVGIG (reference sequence). V was clipped by 8 bases and J by 9 bases; unmatched bases: 8. The CDR3 sequence: CAGTSGGLLREQFF. The CDR3 DNA sequence: TGTGCCGGGACTAGCGGGGGGCTGTTGCGTGAGCAGTTCTTC.

The rearrangement joins TRBV5-1 to TRBJ2-1; D remains ambiguous. Trimming shortened V by 4 bases and J by 3 bases, and 8 bases separated the two germline ends. This CDR3 is built from 13 residues. Germline V gene lookup returns CDR1 SGHRS and CDR2 YFSETQ. In DNA, the CDR3 is TGCGCCAGCAGCATAGCCAACTACAATGAGCAGTTCTTC. Protein sequence: CASSIANYNEQFF.

The chain employs TRBV5-1 and TRBJ2-1; TRBD1 matches 9 bases. The CDR3 runs 17 residues. Trimming at V came to 0 bases and at J to 1 base, leaving 5 bases not matched to a gene. CDR1 SGHRS and CDR2 YFSETQ come from the germline V gene. CDR3 sequence: CASSLVSGTGSYNEQFF. The DNA for the CDR3 is TGCGCCAGCAGCTTGGTCTCCGGGACAGGGTCCTACAATGAGCAGTTCTTC.

V and J are TRBV28 and TRBJ1-1; 10 bases agree with TRBD1. V gave up 5 bases and J gave up 6 bases; unmatched junction bases: 9. The CDR3 extends over 15 amino acids. CDR1 is MDHEN and CDR2 is SYDVKM in the germline V gene. The CDR3 DNA is TGTGCCAGCAGTCCCGGGACAGGGGCTTGGGCTGAAGCTTTCTTT. Its translation is CASSPGTGAWAEAFF.

V is TRBV5-1 and J is TRBJ2-6, with D maybe TRBD2 (6 bases). Germline CDR1 SGHRS, CDR2 YFSETQ. With 0 bases removed from V and 3 bases from J, the gap between germline ends came to 7 bases. This CDR3 has 15 residues. CDR3 sequence reads: CASSLAGGGANVLTF. CDR3 nucleotides: TGCGCCAGCAGCTTGGCCGGGGGTGGGGCCAACGTCCTGACTTTC.

The V and J genes are TRBV4-3 and TRBJ2-2, with D possibly being TRBD1 (6 bases). From germline, CDR1 is LGHNA and CDR2 YSLEER. The CDR3 length is 15 residues. The V end lost 0 bases, the J end lost 5 bases, and 10 bases lay between the germline ends. The CDR3 protein is CASSQDARGTGELFF. CDR3 coding DNA: TGCGCCAGCAGCCAAGACGCGAGGGGGACCGGGGAGCTGTTTTTT.

V usage is TRBV29-1 and J usage is TRBJ2-3; possibly TRBD1 for D (8 bases). Germline V gene data show CDR1 as SQVTM and CDR2 as ANQGSEA. V was trimmed by 7 bases and J by 3 bases, leaving 14 bases between them. The CDR3 has 13 residues. CDR3 sequence: CSADRGGTDTQYF. The CDR3 coding sequence is TGCAGCGCCGACAGGGGAGGGACAGATACGCAGTATTTT.

The chain is built from TRBV7-8 and TRBJ2-2; 8 nucleotides line up with TRBD2. The germline V gene encodes CDR1 SGHVS and CDR2 FQNEAQ. V lost 5 bases to trimming and J lost 4 bases; unmatched junction nucleotides: 6. This CDR3 is 15 amino acids long. The CDR3 DNA sequence: TGTGCCAGCAGCCCCGGACTAGCCCTCACCGGGGAGCTGTTTTTT. It codes for CASSPGLALTGELFF.

This clone was recorded once. CDR3 in amino acids: CASSESGGPQETQYF. In DNA, the CDR3 is TGTGCCAGCAGTGAATCTGGCGGCCCCCAAGAGACCCAGTACTTC. The rearrangement uses TRBV2 and TRBJ2-5; D is ambiguous. V was shortened by 2 bases and J by 1 base, with 11 bases between the two germline ends. The CDR3 is 15 amino acids. The germline CDR1 and CDR2 sequences are SNHLY and FYNNEI.

Comment on this clone: The same CDR3 also results from other DNA sequences found in this sample. The chain uses TRBV30 and TRBJ2-2; 10 bases are shared with TRBD1. The CDR3 spans 14 residues. The V gene end was trimmed by 6 bases and the J gene end by 3 bases; junction bases not matched to a gene: 4. CDR1 GTSNPN and CDR2 SVGIG come from the germline V gene (reference sequence). CDR3 DNA sequence: TGTGCCTGTAAGGGGACAGGGGACACCGGGGAGCTGTTTTTT. Amino acids: CACKGTGDTGELFF.